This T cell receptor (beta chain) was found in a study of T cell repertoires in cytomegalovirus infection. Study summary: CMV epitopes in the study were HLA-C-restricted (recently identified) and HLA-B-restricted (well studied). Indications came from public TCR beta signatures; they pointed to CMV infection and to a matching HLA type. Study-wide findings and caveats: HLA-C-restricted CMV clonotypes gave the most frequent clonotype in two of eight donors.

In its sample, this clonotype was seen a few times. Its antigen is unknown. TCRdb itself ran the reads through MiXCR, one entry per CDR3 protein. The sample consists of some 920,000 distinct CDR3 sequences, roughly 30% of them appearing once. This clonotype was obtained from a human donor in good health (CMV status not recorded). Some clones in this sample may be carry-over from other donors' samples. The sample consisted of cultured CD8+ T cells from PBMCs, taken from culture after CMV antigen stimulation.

Here the CDR3 DNA reads TGTGCCAGCAGCATGACTAGCGGGGATGATACGCAGTATTTT. This encodes CASSMTSGDDTQYF. V and J are TRBV7-4 and TRBJ2-3, with 11 bases aligning to TRBD2. The V gene end was trimmed by 5 bases and the J gene end by 6 bases; junction bases not matched to a gene: 4. Looked up from germline, CDR1 is SGHVT and CDR2 is SQSDAQ. The length of the CDR3 is 14 residues.